The rows below give T cell receptor beta chains drawn from one sample of a study of T cell repertoires in ileal Crohn's disease. Measured with immunoSEQ multiplex PCR; TCRdb has only the in-frame clones, and not every one. The table shows 8,500 to 14,000 clones, with more than 65% occurring only once. Source material: ileal tissue. These receptor sequences come from an adult with Crohn's disease. Both conserved end residues are part of each CDR3. The D gene is left open where the match is weak. Some rows have no size entry. The others give once, few or many, or a class for an expanded clone.

CASSLNPAGASIDEQFF	TGTGCCAGCAGCTTAAATCCGGCGGGGGCCTCCATAGATGAGCAGTTCTTC	NA	few	TRBV7-3	TRBJ2-1
CAWTGQGLINYGYTF	TGTGCCTGGACCGGACAGGGGCTTATAAACTATGGCTACACCTTC	TRBD1	NA	TRBV30	TRBJ1-2
CASSQNNSPLHF	TGTGCCAGCAGTCAAAATAATTCACCCCTCCACTTT	NA	NA	TRBV2	TRBJ1-6
CASSTMEGTYEQYF	TGCGCCAGCAGCACCATGGAGGGTACCTACGAGCAGTACTTC	NA	NA	TRBV4-1	TRBJ2-7
CASRESDYSGETQYF	TGCGCCAGCAGGGAATCGGACTATTCAGGGGAGACCCAGTACTTC	NA	NA	TRBV5-1	TRBJ2-5
CASSEWGTGAYEQYF	TGTGCCAGCAGTGAATGGGGGACAGGGGCCTACGAGCAGTACTTC	TRBD1	few	TRBV6-1	TRBJ2-7
CASSLTGQYSPLHF	TGTGCCAGCAGCTTAACGGGACAATATTCACCCCTCCACTTT	NA	NA	TRBV7-9	TRBJ1-6
CATSLGVGSLAGGQETQYF	TGTGCCACCAGCCTCGGTGTCGGTAGCCTAGCGGGGGGACAAGAGACCCAGTACTTC	TRBD2	few	TRBV15	TRBJ2-5
CASSRDGGRFQPQHF	TGTGCCAGCAGCCGGGACGGGGGAAGATTTCAGCCCCAGCATTTT	NA	NA	TRBV6-1	TRBJ1-5
CASRGQGYNSPLHF	TGTGCCAGCAGGGGACAGGGTTATAATTCACCCCTCCACTTT	TRBD1	NA	TRBV27	TRBJ1-6
CASRDRPSNYGYTF	TGTGCCAGCCGGGACAGGCCTTCTAACTATGGCTACACCTTC	TRBD1	few	TRBV18	TRBJ1-2
CASSVTGDQPQHF	TGTGCCAGCAGCGTTACAGGGGATCAGCCCCAGCATTTT	TRBD1	NA	TRBV11-3	TRBJ1-5
CASSLVGEEAFF	TGTGCCAGCAGCTTAGTGGGCGAAGAAGCTTTCTTT	NA	NA	TRBV7-9	TRBJ1-1
CASSQGGGVSETQYF	TGCGCCAGCAGCCAAGGCGGGGGGGTCTCTGAGACCCAGTACTTC	TRBD2	NA	TRBV4-1	TRBJ2-5
CTSSQLLRTSGDKEDTQYF	TGCACCAGCAGCCAACTCCTCAGGACTAGCGGGGACAAAGAAGATACGCAGTATTTT	NA	once	TRBV1	TRBJ2-3
CASSLDRGANQPQHF	TGTGCCAGCAGCTTAGACAGGGGAGCAAATCAGCCCCAGCATTTT	NA	NA	TRBV11-3	TRBJ1-5
CASIGPRGGAYEQYF	TGTGCCAGCATAGGGCCTCGCGGGGGGGCCTACGAGCAGTACTTC	TRBD2	NA	TRBV27	TRBJ2-7
CASRQAGGSYNEQFF	TGTGCCAGCAGGCAGGCGGGGGGCTCGTACAATGAGCAGTTCTTC	TRBD2	NA	TRBV2	TRBJ2-1
CASSLGLGNTEAFF	TGTGCCAGCAGCTTGGGGCTGGGGAACACTGAAGCTTTCTTT	NA	NA	TRBV7-9	TRBJ1-1
CASSIGRGQVGTEAFF	TGTGCCAGTAGTATCGGCAGGGGGCAAGTCGGCACTGAAGCTTTCTTT	TRBD1	NA	TRBV19	TRBJ1-1
CASSSTGDDQPQHF	TGCGCCAGCAGTTCGACAGGGGATGATCAGCCCCAGCATTTT	TRBD1	NA	TRBV4-1	TRBJ1-5
CASSLLETNTIYF	TGTGCCAGCAGCCTACTTGAAACAAACACCATATATTTT	NA	NA	TRBV5-4	TRBJ1-3
CSVSLAGGSTDTQYF	TGCAGCGTGTCCCTAGCGGGGGGATCCACAGATACGCAGTATTTT	TRBD2	NA	TRBV29-1	TRBJ2-3
CASSAPGQAWQETQYF	TGTGCCAGCAGCGCCCCGGGACAGGCGTGGCAAGAGACCCAGTACTTC	TRBD1	few	TRBV5-4	TRBJ2-5
CASSPTDFGNTEAFF	TGTGCTAGCAGCCCGACAGATTTCGGGAACACTGAAGCTTTCTTT	NA	NA	TRBV7-7	TRBJ1-1